This record looks at one T cell receptor (beta chain) sequence and its context. These data belong to a study of response to subunit inactivated influenza vaccine. TCRdb recomputed calls from the RT-PCR reads with MiXCR, one row per CDR3 protein. The sample includes some 200,000 distinct CDR3 sequences, approximately 12% of them seen just once. The CDR3 loop spans 14 amino acids. Germline CDR1 is SEHNR and CDR2 is FQNEAQ (reference sequence). Trimming took 5 bases from V and 6 from J; bases not matched to a gene: 9. These data also formed part of another study, on T cells expressing NK-cell markers. That work adds: TCR beta cDNA was generated via 5'RACE template switching incorporating UMIs.

The input for sequencing was CD8+ T cells sorted from PBMCs, taken approximately 13 days after vaccination. The chain joins TRBV7-9 to TRBJ2-7; the match to TRBD1 covers 8 bases. This receptor was identified in a man in his forties or fifties who received an inactivated influenza vaccine. As DNA, the CDR3 is TGTGCCAGCAGCCCCGGACAGGGATTCTGCGAGCAGTACTTC. Translated: CASSPGQGFCEQYF.